This T cell receptor beta chain is from a study of post-analysis software for immune sequencing data. Study-wide results and limits: Patients had higher frequencies than controls of roughly five TRBV segments, including TRBV5-6, TRBV5-1 and TRBV20-1.

cDNA libraries for TCR beta contained unique molecular identifiers. TCRdb reprocessed the PCR reads via MiXCR and lists one record per CDR3 protein. The sample has a few hundred thousand distinct CDR3 sequences; 35% to 40% are singletons. The trim removed 2 bases at V and 9 bases at J, leaving 13 bases unmatched. Per the germline V gene, CDR1 is SGHVS and CDR2 is FQNEAQ. The CDR3 totals 17 residues. For this clonotype: The antigen is undetermined.

The sequencing input was blood. The chain couples TRBV7-8 to TRBJ2-1, with 10 bases aligning to TRBD2. This TCR derives from a girl aged 5-17 years with multiple sclerosis. The CDR3 DNA is TGTGCCAGCAGCTTACGTCTAGCGGGAGTCGGTGGAGGTGAGCAGTTCTTC. Translation: CASSLRLAGVGGGEQFF. The whole variable domain, remainder taken from reference TRBV7-8 and TRBJ2-1, is GAGVSQSPRYKVAKRGQDVALRCDPISGHVSLFWYQQALGQGPEFLTYFQNEAQLDKSGLPSDRFFAERPEGSVSTLKIQRTQQEDSAVYLCASSLRLAGVGGGEQFFGPGTRLTVL.